This T cell receptor beta chain was retrieved from a study of shared T cell receptors in the human thymus. With 1 base removed from V and 3 bases from J, the gap between germline ends came to 16 bases. Germline lookup yields CDR1 MNHNY and CDR2 SVGAGI (reference sequence). This CDR3 region has 16 residues. The assay was immunoSEQ multiplex PCR, and TCRdb's table has in-frame clones only and misses some. Among fewer than 700,000 clones listed, 85% to 90% were seen once. The data were also submitted as part of a second study, on human thymus T cells. That paper notes: Thymic and blood repertoires seemed to favor certain V and J genes.

V gene TRBV6-6 combines with J gene TRBJ2-7, with D possibly TRBD1 on 6 matching bases. This sequence was found in a boy in the first two years of life with a congenital heart defect. Source material: thymocytes. CDR3 sequence (DNA): TGTGCCAGCAGTTACTACGGGGACAATAGAAGCTACGAGCAGTACTTC. Translation gives CASSYYGDNRSYEQYF.